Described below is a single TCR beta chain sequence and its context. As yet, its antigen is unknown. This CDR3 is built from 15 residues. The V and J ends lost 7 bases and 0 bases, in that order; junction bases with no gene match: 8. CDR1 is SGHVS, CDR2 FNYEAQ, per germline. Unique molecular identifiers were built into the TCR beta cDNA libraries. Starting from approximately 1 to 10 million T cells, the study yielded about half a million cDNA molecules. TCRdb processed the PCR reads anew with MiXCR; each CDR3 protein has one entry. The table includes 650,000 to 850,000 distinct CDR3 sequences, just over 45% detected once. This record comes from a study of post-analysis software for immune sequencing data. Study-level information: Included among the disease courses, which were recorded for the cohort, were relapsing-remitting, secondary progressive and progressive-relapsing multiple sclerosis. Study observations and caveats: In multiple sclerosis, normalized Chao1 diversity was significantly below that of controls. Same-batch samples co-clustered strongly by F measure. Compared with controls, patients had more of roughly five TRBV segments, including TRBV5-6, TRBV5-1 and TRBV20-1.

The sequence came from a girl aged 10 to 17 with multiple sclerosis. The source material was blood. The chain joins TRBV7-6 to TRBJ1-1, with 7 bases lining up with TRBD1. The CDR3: CASKSTGALNTEAFF. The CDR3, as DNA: TGTGCCAGCAAGTCAACAGGGGCCTTGAACACTGAAGCTTTCTTT.